The following is a TCR beta chain sequence with its context. Its antigen is unknown. Base qualities were left out, and no much larger clone turns up one base away. TCRbeta CDR3 regions were amplified from genomic DNA using the immunoSEQ Assay, a bias-controlled multiplex PCR. Per the authors' processing: The number of nucleated cells in each sample was estimated by amplification of reference gene primers within the assay. Sequence reads were collapsed and filtered to measure the absolute abundance of every unique TCRbeta CDR3 rearrangement. For each sample, productive Simpson clonality was calculated as the square root of Simpson's diversity index over productive rearrangements. Imported from immuneACCESS, the table was reduced by TCRdb to in-frame sequences with V and J called. These copies leave out some clones; in studies compared against another copy, an unresolved V gene accounts for under half, and the cause of the remainder is not known. That table gives V, J and clone size, and the DNA gave D and trimming. This sample has roughly 250,000 clones in its table, and 75% to 85% of those were observed once. Of the sample, around 5.5% is held by the ten largest clones.

V is pared back by 5 bases and J by 5 bases, with 16 bases lying between the germline termini. The CDR3 has 14 amino acids, counting the end cysteine and phenylalanine. Of all the DNA, just the CDR3 is kept, 42 bases in frame from base 1. CDR1 MDHEN and CDR2 SYDVKM are derived from the germline V gene. Whole blood was collected in K2EDTA tubes by collaborating institutions according to the institutions' own protocols. For TCRbeta analysis, collaborators shipped samples as frozen whole blood, isolated PBMCs, or DNA extracted from either of those sample types. This sample was included in a study of blood T cell repertoires in COVID-19 (dated by TCRdb to about 2020). Looking at the study overall: Samples from collaborators originated in the United States, Italy and Spain and spanned both the acute and convalescent phases of COVID-19. The material from the prospective study consisted of cDNA or gDNA derived from T cells, B-cell-depleted T cells, or PBMCs. The dataset comprised deeply sampled blood TCRbeta repertoires from subjects exposed to, actively infected with, or recovered from COVID-19. A freely available public database, intended as a resource for researchers studying the immune response to SARS-CoV-2, is where the repertoires were released. Samples came from the ongoing ImmuneRACE study (first 160 participants) plus 1,254 subjects from 6 global collaborators. A de-identified subject ID, COVID-19 status, age in years and sex were almost always included in the sample metadata. Where available, HLA class I and class II types were obtained from metadata supplied by the sample provider rather than from assay-based typing.

The full study reports these points: Clinical and demographic metadata were provided uncurated, with the amount varying by source and participant.

The TCR originated in a human donor in a cohort sampled during active COVID-19. The sample consisted of peripheral blood. In this chain, TRBV28 is recombined with TRBJ2-7, with TRBD2 perhaps the D gene, on 5 matching bases. The CDR3 protein: CASSPVGVNNEQYF. The DNA sequence reads TGTGCCAGCAGTCCGGTGGGAGTTAATAACGAGCAGTACTTC.